The clone carrying this T cell receptor beta chain was picked up one time. The record originates from a study of blood T cell repertoires in COVID-19. About the research overall: Sources were T cells, B-cell-depleted T cells, or PBMCs; the material itself was cDNA or gDNA.

Authors' analysis steps: The assay estimated nucleated cells by amplifying reference gene primers. Data came from immunoSEQ multiplex PCR; TCRdb stores just in-frame clones and leaves some out. Clone size and the V and J calls come from that table; the DNA yielded D and trimming. The data contain some 460,000 clones, roughly 91% of them singletons. Germline V gene lookup returns CDR1 LNHDA and CDR2 SQIVND (reference sequence). This CDR3 region has 13 residues. V was pared by 8 bases and J by 4 bases, with 8 bases of the junction left unmatched. The genes are TRBV19 and TRBJ2-7; 7 bases fit TRBD1. This receptor was taken from a woman in her twenties or thirties with acute or convalescent COVID-19. The sequencing sample was made of peripheral blood. This chain's CDR3 is CASLRGLEYEQYF. The CDR3 DNA is TGTGCCAGTTTGAGGGGGCTGGAGTACGAGCAGTACTTC. Drawing the rest from reference TRBV19 and TRBJ2-7, the complete variable domain is DGGITQSPKYLFRKEGQNVTLSCEQNLNHDAMYWYRQDPGQGLRLIYYSQIVNDFQKGDIAEGYSVSREKKESFPLTVTSAQKNPTAFYLCASLRGLEYEQYFGPGTRLTVT.